A few counts support the clone carrying this TCR beta chain. The antigen is unknown. This sample stems from a study of vaccination and CD4 T cells after COVID-19. As for the study in general: Control cultures were given a CEFX pool, an HIV-1 Nef pool, or no peptide.

Treatment in this sample: approximately 9-day PBMC culture with coronavirus spike peptide pools or control peptides (ViraFEST assay). The CDR3 length is 13 residues. The germline gives CDR1 DFQATT, CDR2 SNEGSKA (reference sequence). V was pared by 6 bases and J by 2 bases, with 13 bases between. Cultured CD4+ T cell DNA was sequenced using the Oncomine TCR Beta short-read assay. Using the QIAamp micro DNA kit, genomic DNA was extracted from the CD4+ T cells that had been cultured. TCRdb passed the PCR reads through MiXCR, listing each CDR3 protein once. The table includes over 9,500 distinct CDR3 sequences, 56% detected once. Findings of the study overall: A relatively small number of convalescent patients were studied, and no early post-infection timepoints were included.

The receptor comes from a human donor who had recovered from COVID-19. The chain carries TRBV20-1 and TRBJ1-2, with D unresolved. Sequenced material: CD4+ T cells from blood, cultured in vitro. The CDR3 spells CSAPDWINYGYTF. Written as DNA, the CDR3 is TGCAGTGCCCCCGACTGGATAAACTATGGCTACACCTTC.